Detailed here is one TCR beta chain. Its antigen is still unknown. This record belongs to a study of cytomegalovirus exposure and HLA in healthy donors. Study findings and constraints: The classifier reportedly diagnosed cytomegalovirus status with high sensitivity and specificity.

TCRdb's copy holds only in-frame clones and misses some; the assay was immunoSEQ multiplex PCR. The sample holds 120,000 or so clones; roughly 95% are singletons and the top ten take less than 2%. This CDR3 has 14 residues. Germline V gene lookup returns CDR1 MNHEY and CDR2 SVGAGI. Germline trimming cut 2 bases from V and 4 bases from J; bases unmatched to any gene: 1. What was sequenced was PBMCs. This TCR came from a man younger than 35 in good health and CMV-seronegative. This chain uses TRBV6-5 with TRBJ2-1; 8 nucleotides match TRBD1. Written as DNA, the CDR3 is TGTGCCAGCAGTTACGGGGACAGGTACAATGAGCAGTTCTTC. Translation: CASSYGDRYNEQFF.